This TCR beta chain was sequenced for a study of blood T cell repertoires in COVID-19. Study as a whole: Spain, Italy and the United States supplied samples that represented acute and convalescent COVID-19. Nucleic acid was either cDNA or gDNA, and it came from T cells, B-cell-depleted T cells, or PBMCs.

The V and J ends lost 5 bases and 6 bases respectively, with 10 bases between them. CDR3 length equals 13 residues. The germline V gene has CDR1 MNHEY and CDR2 SVGAGI. Per the original data handling: Amplification of reference gene primers provided the estimated nucleated cell counts. Profiling relied on immunoSEQ multiplex PCR, and the TCRdb table lists in-frame clones only, not all of them. That table is the source of V, J and clone size, and D and trimming were worked out from the DNA. The sample consists of about 200,000 clones, 84% of them appearing once. This TCR was recovered from a human donor in a cohort sampled during active COVID-19. The chain is built from TRBV6-5 and TRBJ1-4, with a weak D call TRBD1 (5 bases). The sequencing sample was made of peripheral blood. CDR3 loop: CASSRGRDEKLFF. The CDR3 coding sequence is TGTGCCAGCAGTAGGGGCCGGGATGAAAAACTGTTTTTT.